Included here is one T cell receptor beta chain sequence, with context. The antigen remains undetermined. Other DNA sequences within the sample encode an identical CDR3. Germline V gene lookup returns CDR1 SGHTA and CDR2 FQGNSA. This CDR3 is 15 amino acids long. Trimming removed 5 bases from V and 1 base from J; junction bases left unmatched: 3. The sample originates from a study of shared clonotypes between healthy human individuals. Whole-study results and caveats: Unshared clonotypes carried lower generation probabilities than those common to all four donors.

Clones were read by immunoSEQ multiplex PCR, and TCRdb kept only the in-frame ones, dropping some. The top ten hold under 0.45% of the sample, which has approximately 1.5 million clones, approximately 98.5% seen once. Those who donated were healthy HIV-negative adults, with no recent acute infections or vaccinations reported. The material sequenced was naive CD4+ T cells sorted from blood. Subset reported: CD45RA+ positively selected. The receptor's source is a man aged 25 to 40 in good health. The chain has TRBV7-2 and TRBJ2-1, with 9 bases identical to TRBD1. CDR3 DNA sequence: TGTGCCAGCAGCCCGGACAGGGGATCCTACAATGAGCAGTTCTTC. This gives the protein CASSPDRGSYNEQFF.